This T cell receptor beta chain is from a study of blood T cells in healthy people across ages. This clonotype turned up a few times. Per the germline V gene, CDR1 is SNHLY and CDR2 is FYNNEI. CDR3 size: 14 residues. Primers used in a second PCR of roughly 7 to 11 cycles were a sample-barcoded 5' primer and a J-beta primer mix. TCRdb re-called the 5' RACE reads through MiXCR, storing one row per CDR3 protein. The sample consists of more than 1,000,000 distinct CDR3 sequences, under 30% of them appearing once. This sample was also put to use in a study of T cells of mothers and their children.

The rearrangement joins TRBV2 to TRBJ2-1; D gene ambiguous. With the DNA end fitting TRBJ2-7 better, the J assignment may be wrong. The receptor comes from a girl aged 2 to 9 in good health. Input material: blood. CDR3 nucleotides: TGTGCCAGCAGTGAATCAGAATTAAACTACGAGCAGTACTTC. Amino acids: CASSESELNYEQYF.